A selection of T cell receptor beta chains follows, all from one sample in a study of naive and memory T cell subsets. TCRdb re-analysed the UMI-ligation and nested PCR reads in MiXCR, keeping a single row per CDR3 protein. The sample includes 6,000 to 8,000 distinct CDR3 sequences, roughly 29% of them seen just once. The sample consisted of CD8+ TEMRA cells from blood. The receptors derive from a human donor in good health. Both conserved end residues are part of each CDR3. The order of the fields is CDR3 protein, CDR3 DNA, clone size, J gene, V gene, D gene. The D gene is left open where the match is weak. Only part of the rows carry a size: once, few, many, or a class if the clone is expanded.

CDR3: CASSPGTAGYNEQFF
DNA: TGTGCCAGCAGCCCTGGGACTGCGGGGTACAATGAGCAGTTCTTC
size: -
J: TRBJ2-1
V: TRBV11-2
D: -

CDR3: CASNEQHQPQHF
DNA: TGTGCCAGCAACGAGCAGCATCAGCCCCAGCATTTT
size: few
J: TRBJ1-5
V: TRBV28
D: -

CDR3: CASSFTGELVTDTQYF
DNA: TGTGCCAGCAGCTTCACAGGGGAATTGGTGACAGATACGCAGTATTTT
size: -
J: TRBJ2-3
V: TRBV7-9
D: TRBD1

CDR3: CASSSDRGLALLNTEAFF
DNA: TGCGCCAGCAGCTCTGACAGGGGGCTAGCTCTACTGAACACTGAAGCTTTCTTT
size: few
J: TRBJ1-1
V: TRBV4-3
D: TRBD1

CDR3: CATGVSGRANEQFF
DNA: TGTGCCACCGGGGTTTCAGGCAGGGCCAATGAGCAGTTCTTC
size: few
J: TRBJ2-1
V: TRBV15
D: -

CDR3: CSVGTPGQPQHF
DNA: TGCAGCGTTGGGACACCGGGGCAGCCCCAGCATTTT
size: few
J: TRBJ1-5
V: TRBV29-1
D: -

CDR3: CASSRIAGGPDNEQFF
DNA: TGTGCCAGCAGTCGGATAGCGGGAGGGCCGGACAATGAGCAGTTCTTC
size: few
J: TRBJ2-1
V: TRBV6-6
D: TRBD2

CDR3: CASSLIGGTDTQYF
DNA: TGTGCCAGCAGCTTAATCGGCGGGACCGATACGCAGTATTTT
size: -
J: TRBJ2-3
V: TRBV7-3
D: -

CDR3: CASSQRLAGSGETQYF
DNA: TGTGCCAGCAGCCAGAGACTAGCGGGATCTGGTGAGACCCAGTACTTC
size: many
J: TRBJ2-5
V: TRBV3-1
D: TRBD2

CDR3: CSAGGLAYEQYF
DNA: TGCAGTGCTGGTGGACTAGCCTACGAGCAGTACTTC
size: few
J: TRBJ2-7
V: TRBV20-1
D: TRBD2

CDR3: CASSSRTLWGTEAFF
DNA: TGTGCCAGCAGTTCAAGGACCTTATGGGGCACTGAAGCTTTCTTT
size: few
J: TRBJ1-1
V: TRBV27
D: -

CDR3: CASNADIAYNEQFF
DNA: TGTGCCAGCAACGCCGACATTGCCTACAATGAGCAGTTCTTC
size: -
J: TRBJ2-1
V: TRBV6-6
D: -

CDR3: CASSPSTRGGTDTQYF
DNA: TGTGCCAGCAGTCCCTCGACCCGAGGGGGCACAGATACGCAGTATTTT
size: many
J: TRBJ2-3
V: TRBV27
D: -

CDR3: CASSQEGSGRRWNEQFF
DNA: TGTGCCAGCAGCCAAGAGGGTAGCGGGAGGAGGTGGAATGAGCAGTTCTTC
size: -
J: TRBJ2-1
V: TRBV4-2
D: TRBD2

CDR3: CASSYGGGTEAFF
DNA: TGTGCCAGCAGTTACGGGGGTGGCACTGAAGCTTTCTTT
size: -
J: TRBJ1-1
V: TRBV6-6
D: -

CDR3: CASSYVANTGELFF
DNA: TGTGCCAGCTCATACGTGGCGAACACCGGGGAGCTGTTTTTT
size: few
J: TRBJ2-2
V: TRBV18
D: -

CDR3: CASSPLFKADNEQFF
DNA: TGTGCCAGCAGCCCGCTTTTTAAGGCCGACAATGAGCAGTTCTTC
size: -
J: TRBJ2-1
V: TRBV7-8
D: -